The T cell receptor beta chain described here comes from a study of blood T cell repertoires in COVID-19. Germline CDR1 reads MNHNS; CDR2 reads SASEGT. The CDR3 runs to 16 residues. V lost 4 bases, J lost 1 base, and 9 bases stayed unmatched. Profiled with immunoSEQ multiplex PCR; TCRdb holds only in-frame clones, not every one. This table holds around 33,000 clones, 90% found once. This TCR was sampled from an older man with acute or convalescent COVID-19. The chain is built from TRBV6-1 and TRBJ1-1, with 7 bases aligning to TRBD1. The sequenced sample consisted of peripheral blood. In DNA, the CDR3 is TGTGCCAGCAGTGTGGACAGGCCTGTGACGAACACTGAAGCTTTCTTT. Amino acids: CASSVDRPVTNTEAFF.